Described below is a single T cell receptor (beta chain) sequence and its context. This entry is derived from a study of cytomegalovirus exposure and HLA in healthy donors. Germline V gene lookup returns CDR1 LGHNA and CDR2 YSLEER. After removal of 1 base from V and 1 base from J, the junction contained 6 bases not matched to a gene. CDR3 length equals 17 residues. PCR involved 60 Vbeta and 13 Jbeta primers. Authors' analysis steps: An analysis performed later counted around 86 million unique TCR beta chains (roughly 10 million of them shared). The table came from immunoSEQ multiplex PCR; TCRdb's copy has only in-frame clones and leaves some out. V, J and clone size derive from that table, while D and trimming were established from the DNA sequence. The data show around 120,000 clones, around 75% seen once.

The clonotype was recovered from a woman aged 45-59 years in good health and CMV-seropositive. The rearrangement links TRBV4-3 to TRBJ2-1; 8 bases line up with TRBD2. Input material: PBMCs. Here the CDR3 DNA reads TGCGCCAGCAGCCAAGGTGGCGGGGGGACATCCTACAATGAGCAGTTCTTC. Translating gives CASSQGGGGTSYNEQFF.